This entry lists 18 T cell receptor beta chains sequenced from one sample in a study of control samples from healthy donors and cancer patients. Data came from immunoSEQ multiplex PCR; TCRdb stores just in-frame clones and leaves some out. Among 150,000 to 200,000 clones, approximately 93% were seen once, and the ten largest hold about 8.5%. Sequenced sample: blood. These receptors were taken from a woman in her forties in good health.

The chain is built from TRBV5-5 and TRBJ2-7, with 9 positions matching TRBD1. Germline-derived CDR1 and CDR2 are SGHKS and YYEKEE (reference sequence). The CDR3 extends over 13 amino acids. V dropped 4 bases and J dropped 3; count of bases not matched to a gene: 2. CDR3 nucleotide sequence: TGTGCCAGCAGCGCGACAGGGGGCTACGAGCAGTACTTC. This sequence encodes CASSATGGYEQYF.

This chain links TRBV7-3 with TRBJ1-1; D ambiguous. The CDR3 is made up of 13 amino acids. Germline V CDR1 and CDR2: SGHTA, FQGTGA. V shed 0 bases and J shed 5 bases, with 7 bases lying between them. Here the CDR3 DNA reads TGTGCCAGCAGCTTAACTGCAGATACTGAAGCTTTCTTT. It is translated as CASSLTADTEAFF.

V is TRBV5-5 and J is TRBJ2-2, with 8 nucleotides matching TRBD2. Unmatched junction bases numbered 6, after V lost 1 base and J lost 4 bases. The CDR3 is made up of 16 amino acids. Germline CDR1 SGHKS, CDR2 YYEKEE (reference sequence). CDR3: CASSLMAGGVTGELFF. The DNA for the CDR3 is TGTGCCAGCAGCTTGATGGCGGGGGGTGTCACCGGGGAGCTGTTTTTT.

The V and J genes are TRBV6-1 and TRBJ1-5; D remains ambiguous. Trimming took off 2 bases at V and 6 bases at J, with 8 bases between the two ends. This CDR3 has 13 residues. Germline CDR1 MNHNS, CDR2 SASEGT. The CDR3 nucleotides read TGTGCCAGCAGTGAAAGGGCGAGTCAGCCCCAGCATTTT. It specifies CASSERASQPQHF.

The chain joins TRBV27 to TRBJ1-2; weak D call: TRBD1 (5 bases). The CDR3 spans 12 residues. Germline V CDR1 and CDR2: MNHEY, SMNVEV (reference sequence). V was shortened by 8 bases and J by 4 bases, with 11 bases between the two germline ends. The CDR3 protein is CASSSDSYGYTF. CDR3 DNA: TGTGCCAGCTCTAGTGACAGCTATGGCTACACCTTC.

V is TRBV6-5 and J is TRBJ2-7; 7 nucleotides agree with TRBD1. Per the germline V gene, CDR1 is MNHEY and CDR2 is SVGAGI. The CDR3 sequence is 14 residues long. Trimming at V came to 6 bases and at J to 2 bases, leaving 7 bases not matched to a gene. CDR3 residues: CASRFRGWTYEQYF. The DNA for the CDR3 is TGTGCCAGCAGATTCAGGGGGTGGACCTACGAGCAGTACTTC.

The rearrangement uses TRBV10-3 and TRBJ2-5, with D perhaps matching TRBD1 (5 bases). The ends were cut back, 5 bases at V and 0 bases at J, with 7 bases in the middle. This CDR3 region has 13 residues. The germline V gene encodes CDR1 ENHRY and CDR2 SYGVKD. The CDR3: CAISSGYQETQYF. The CDR3 nucleotides read TGTGCCATCAGTTCAGGGTACCAAGAGACCCAGTACTTC.

The chain recombines TRBV19 with TRBJ2-4; no definite D call. Per the germline V gene, CDR1 is LNHDA and CDR2 is SQIVND (reference sequence). The CDR3 contains 13 residues. Between the trimmed V and J ends, which lost 1 base and 2 bases, there was a span of 3 bases. CDR3 bases: TGTGCCAGTAGTATAGGAACCAAAAACATTCAGTACTTC. Amino acid sequence: CASSIGTKNIQYF.

This clone was observed a single time. The V call is TRBV6-5, the J call TRBJ2-1, with a possible D match to TRBD2 (5 bases). The CDR3 spans 16 residues. Germline V gene lookup returns CDR1 MNHEY and CDR2 SVGAGI. Deletions cut 0 bases from V and 0 bases from J, with 9 bases between. CDR3 residues: CASSYSGDPSYNEQFF. The DNA of the CDR3 is TGTGCCAGCAGTTACTCCGGGGATCCCTCCTACAATGAGCAGTTCTTC.

The chain is built from TRBV7-2 and TRBJ1-5, with a tentative D call TRBD1 (6 bases). CDR1 and CDR2 (germline): SGHTA, FQGNSA. Trimming shortened V by 0 bases and J by 7 bases, and 16 bases separated the two germline ends. The CDR3 contains 16 residues. The CDR3 sequence: CASSLAGGPPGQPQHF. The CDR3 nucleotides read TGTGCCAGCAGCTTAGCAGGGGGACCCCCGGGCCAGCCCCAGCATTTT.

The chain is built from TRBV27 and TRBJ1-1; no definite D call. Looked up from germline, CDR1 is MNHEY and CDR2 is SMNVEV (reference sequence). CDR3 length: 11 amino acids. Trimming shortened V by 3 bases and J by 5 bases, and 4 bases separated the two germline ends. CDR3 protein: CASSFGTEAFF. Here the CDR3 DNA reads TGTGCCAGCAGTTTCGGGACTGAAGCTTTCTTT.

The chain has TRBV4-1 and TRBJ1-4; 12 bases map to TRBD1. CDR3 length: 18 residues. Trimming at V came to 4 bases and at J to 2 bases, leaving 8 bases not matched to a gene. In germline, CDR1 is MGHRA, CDR2 YSYEKL. CDR3 coding DNA: TGCGCCAGCAGCCCAAGTACGGGACAGGGGGCGACTAATGAAAAACTGTTTTTT. Its translation is CASSPSTGQGATNEKLFF.

The CDR3: CASSLGGQGGEKLFF. The CDR3 DNA is TGTGCCAGCAGCTTAGGAGGACAGGGGGGTGAAAAACTGTTTTTT. The V call is TRBV7-7, the J call TRBJ1-4, with 10 bases identical to TRBD1. The junction had 3 bases not matched to a gene; V was cut back by 1 base and J by 7 bases. CDR3 length: 15 amino acids. CDR1 is SSHAT, CDR2 FNYEAQ, per germline (reference sequence).

The chain uses TRBV20-1 and TRBJ2-3; D possibly corresponds to TRBD1 (6 bases). Germline V gene data show CDR1 as DFQATT and CDR2 as SNEGSKA (reference sequence). Trimming removed 3 bases at V and 6 bases at J, with 19 bases between. The CDR3 runs 15 residues. The CDR3 sequence: CSASSFQGKGDTQYF. The CDR3 nucleotides are TGCAGTGCTAGTTCTTTCCAGGGGAAAGGGGATACGCAGTATTTT.

The CDR3 sequence is CASSSDRDYGYTF. Written as DNA, the CDR3 is TGTGCCAGCAGCTCGGACAGAGACTATGGCTACACCTTC. The rearrangement joins TRBV5-6 to TRBJ1-2; D is possibly TRBD1 (6 bases). The V gene lost 3 bases and the J gene lost 3 bases, with 9 bases spanning the gap. This CDR3 has 13 amino acids. Germline V gene data show CDR1 as SGHDT and CDR2 as YYEEEE. Full variable domain (missing parts from reference TRBV5-6 and TRBJ1-2): DAGVTQSPTHLIKTRGQQVTLRCSPKSGHDTVSWYQQALGQGPQFIFQYYEEEERQRGNFPDRFSGHQFPNYSSELNVNALLLGDSALYLCASSSDRDYGYTFGSGTRLTVV.

The chain couples TRBV4-3 to TRBJ2-2; 7 bases match TRBD1. CDR1 is LGHNA, CDR2 YSLEER, per germline. The junction had 12 bases not matched to a gene; V was cut back by 4 bases and J by 1 base. This CDR3 has 18 amino acids. The CDR3 sequence is CASSPSVPGQKNTGELFF. The CDR3 nucleotides are TGCGCCAGCAGCCCGTCCGTGCCGGGACAGAAGAACACCGGGGAGCTGTTTTTT.

This sequence joins TRBV6-2 or TRBV6-3 and TRBJ1-5; 10 bases map to TRBD1. V shed 2 bases, J shed 2 bases, and the junction held 6 bases outside the gene matches. The CDR3 loop spans 17 amino acids. The germline CDR1 and CDR2 sequences are MNHEY and SVGEGT. CDR3 sequence reads: CASSYDRGRRRNQPQHF. In DNA, the CDR3 is TGTGCCAGCAGTTACGACAGGGGGCGTAGGCGCAATCAGCCCCAGCATTTT.

The chain is built from TRBV5-4 and TRBJ1-2; unclear D gene. The V end was cut by 0 bases, the J end by 4 bases, with 16 bases between. There are 16 residues in the CDR3. The V gene's germline CDR1 is SGHNT and CDR2 YYREEE (reference sequence). The CDR3 loop reads CASSLVPADPLYGYTF. The CDR3 bases are TGTGCCAGCAGCTTGGTCCCCGCAGACCCCCTCTATGGCTACACCTTC.